This T cell receptor (beta chain) is from a study of blood T cell repertoires in COVID-19. The wider study: Collection of acute and convalescent COVID-19 samples took place in the United States, Italy and Spain. Sample material is recorded as cDNA or gDNA derived from T cells, B-cell-depleted T cells, or PBMCs.

Original handling: Estimation of nucleated cell counts was performed using reference gene primer amplification. Profiling relied on immunoSEQ multiplex PCR, and the TCRdb table lists in-frame clones only, not all of them. V and J calls and clone size come straight from that table; D and trimming were deduced from the DNA. The data show approximately 210,000 clones, roughly 84% seen once. The sequenced material came from peripheral blood. This sequence originates from a man aged 25-40 years with active or convalescent COVID-19.

The CDR3 loop reads CASSSPQGRLGETQYF. CDR3 nucleotides: TGTGCCAGCAGCTCTCCCCAGGGCCGCCTGGGGGAGACCCAGTACTTC. The rearrangement uses TRBV7-2 and TRBJ2-5; tentative D call: TRBD1 (5 bases). Trimming took 4 bases from V and 5 from J, leaving 20 bases between them. The CDR3 has 16 residues. The germline V gene has CDR1 SGHTA and CDR2 FQGNSA. The full variable domain, in which reference TRBV7-2 and TRBJ2-5 provide the parts outside the CDR3, is GAGVSQSPSNKVTEKGKDVELRCDPISGHTALYWYRQSLGQGLEFLIYFQGNSAPDKSGLPSDRFSAERTGGSVSTLTIQRTQQEDSAVYLCASSSPQGRLGETQYFGPGTRLLVL.